The rows below give T cell receptor beta chains drawn from one sample of a study of blood T cell repertoires in COVID-19. Using immunoSEQ multiplex PCR, the repertoire was profiled, and TCRdb retains in-frame clones only, with some absent. Among about 210,000 clones, approximately 85% were seen once, and the ten largest hold 7.6%. Source material: peripheral blood. The receptors here all came from a woman aged 45-60 years with active or convalescent COVID-19. Each CDR3 is given with its conserved first and last residue. Each record gives: CDR3 DNA, CDR3 protein, CDR3 length, V gene, J gene, D gene, clone size. The D gene is left open where the match is weak. Where a row states a size, it is once, few, many or the class of an expanded clone; other rows omit it.

TGTGCCAGTAGCGGAGGGAGGGGGGACTCAAATACGCAGTATTTT	CASSGGRGDSNTQYF	15	TRBV19	TRBJ2-3	.	.
TGTGCCAGCAGATACAGGGTTCCGTTTACTGAAGCTTTCTTT	CASRYRVPFTEAFF	14	TRBV28	TRBJ1-1	.	.
TGTGCCAGCAGTAAACAGGGGGCAGTTAACACTGAAGCTTTCTTT	CASSKQGAVNTEAFF	15	TRBV6-2/TRBV6-3	TRBJ1-1	TRBD1	.
TGTGCCAGCAGTTGGCGGACAGGGCCGTACGAGCAGTACTTC	CASSWRTGPYEQYF	14	TRBV27	TRBJ2-7	TRBD1	.
TGTGCCAGCAGTTACGTCAGGGGCTACACTGAAGCTTTCTTT	CASSYVRGYTEAFF	14	TRBV6-2/TRBV6-3	TRBJ1-1	.	.
TGTGCCAGTAAGGCGACTAGCGGGGGGGCAGAGCAGTTCTTC	CASKATSGGAEQFF	14	TRBV19	TRBJ2-1	TRBD2	once
TGCGCCAGCAGCCCCGGCAGTAGCGGGAGGGGAACTGAGCAGTTCTTC	CASSPGSSGRGTEQFF	16	TRBV5-1	TRBJ2-1	TRBD2	.
TGTGCCAGTAGGGCTCTAGCGGGAGAACGGGAGCTGTTTTTT	CASRALAGERELFF	14	TRBV19	TRBJ2-2	TRBD2	few
TGTGCCAGCTCATTGATCCGGGACAGAAGTTACGAGCAGTACTTC	CASSLIRDRSYEQYF	15	TRBV18	TRBJ2-7	TRBD1	.
TGCGCCAGCAGGCCTTCCGGGACTAGCGGGACGAGTGAGCAGTTCTTC	CASRPSGTSGTSEQFF	16	TRBV4-1	TRBJ2-1	TRBD2	.
TGCAGTGCTAGTAAATCTGCAGAGGGCGCGGGCTATGGCTACACCTTC	CSASKSAEGAGYGYTF	16	TRBV20-1	TRBJ1-2	.	.
TGTGCCACCAGTGAGCCGGGACTAGCGAAAGATACGCAGTATTTT	CATSEPGLAKDTQYF	15	TRBV24-1	TRBJ2-3	TRBD2	once
TGTGCCAGCTCACCACCGCTGGAGGGGGCGGAGACCCAGTACTTC	CASSPPLEGAETQYF	15	TRBV18	TRBJ2-5	.	.
TGTGCCAGCAGTCCATACAGGGGAATCGGTGAAAAACTGTTTTTT	CASSPYRGIGEKLFF	15	TRBV27	TRBJ1-4	TRBD1	.
TGTGCCAGCAGCAGTAGCGGGGGGGGCCAAGAGACCCAGTACTTC	CASSSSGGGQETQYF	15	TRBV7-6	TRBJ2-5	TRBD2	.
TGTGCCACCCGCCGACCAGGCGCCAAAAACATTCAGTACTTC	CATRRPGAKNIQYF	14	TRBV6-5	TRBJ2-4	.	.
TGTGCCAGCAGCACGACAGGAAACACTGAAGCTTTCTTT	CASSTTGNTEAFF	13	TRBV7-2	TRBJ1-1	.	.